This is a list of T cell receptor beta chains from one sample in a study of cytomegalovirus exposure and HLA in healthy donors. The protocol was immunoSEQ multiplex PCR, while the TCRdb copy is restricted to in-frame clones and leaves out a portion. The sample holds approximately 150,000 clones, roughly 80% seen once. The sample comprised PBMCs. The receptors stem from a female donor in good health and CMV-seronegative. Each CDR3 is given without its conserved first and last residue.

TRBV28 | ASSKLQGRGNSETQY
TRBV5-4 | ASSTLAPSYEQY
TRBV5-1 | ASSLGLTSGETYEQY
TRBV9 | ASGLNRGSSGNTIY
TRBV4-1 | ASSRQPGEIGDGYT
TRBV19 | ASTRDRGLYNSPLH
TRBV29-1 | STGKTGYGTEAF
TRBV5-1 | ASSLAASGGHIQETQY
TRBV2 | ASKRGTYGYT
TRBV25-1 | ASSEVRGQDEKLF
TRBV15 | ATSSRTSQRGYT
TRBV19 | ASSIVGGPPNYGYT
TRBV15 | ATSKREGRGVEQF
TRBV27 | ASRGHPYEQY
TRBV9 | ASSVSQGPYNEQF
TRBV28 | ASSLVGQENYGYT
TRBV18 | ASSPLGFTFMDRPRNTIY
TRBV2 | ASRGDRGNNQPQH
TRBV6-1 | ASRLSGRAADTQY
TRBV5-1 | ASSLSGAGANVLT
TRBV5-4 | ASSLARSTGNTEAF
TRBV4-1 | ASSHRVGLAGGPWDEQF
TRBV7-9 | ASSPGTVATNEKLF
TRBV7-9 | ASSFSGLRQGRYTEAF
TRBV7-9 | ASSTPSVPKTQY
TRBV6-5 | ASSEDRGYEQY
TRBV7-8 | ASSSDRAVYGYT
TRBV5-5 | ASSLDPGVRNEKLF
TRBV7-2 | ASSYGLAGDQETQY
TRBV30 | AGGHPNTEAF
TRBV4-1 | ASSLGEGTGDNEQF
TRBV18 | ASSPPTGDQPQH
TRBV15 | ATSRGRTGGAGELF
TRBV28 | ASNPSGREGNEQF
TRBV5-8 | ASSFGGGGNSPLH
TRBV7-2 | ASSLLSGGVLLKTQY
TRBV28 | ASSSQRGASYEQY
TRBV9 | ASSVGVARVYEQY
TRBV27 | ASRRLALLNEQF
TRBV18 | ASSPGLAGYEQY
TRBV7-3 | ASSQGAQGNTIY
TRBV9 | ASSVNRGGSYNEQF
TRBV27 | ASSPWAASPNYGYT
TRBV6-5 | AIPKEPPRGTEAF
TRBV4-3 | ASSQDYRGMGNEKLF
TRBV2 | ASSIAGGRGYGYT
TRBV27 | ASSPQGHSPLH
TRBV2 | ASSEGANYQPQH
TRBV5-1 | ASSLDGGPGGAF
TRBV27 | ASSLGQGVGTTEAF
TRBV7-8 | ASSSLTNQPQH
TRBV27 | ASSGQSSYEQY
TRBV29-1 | SVRGQFYEQY
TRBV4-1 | ASSRLAGVSDTQY